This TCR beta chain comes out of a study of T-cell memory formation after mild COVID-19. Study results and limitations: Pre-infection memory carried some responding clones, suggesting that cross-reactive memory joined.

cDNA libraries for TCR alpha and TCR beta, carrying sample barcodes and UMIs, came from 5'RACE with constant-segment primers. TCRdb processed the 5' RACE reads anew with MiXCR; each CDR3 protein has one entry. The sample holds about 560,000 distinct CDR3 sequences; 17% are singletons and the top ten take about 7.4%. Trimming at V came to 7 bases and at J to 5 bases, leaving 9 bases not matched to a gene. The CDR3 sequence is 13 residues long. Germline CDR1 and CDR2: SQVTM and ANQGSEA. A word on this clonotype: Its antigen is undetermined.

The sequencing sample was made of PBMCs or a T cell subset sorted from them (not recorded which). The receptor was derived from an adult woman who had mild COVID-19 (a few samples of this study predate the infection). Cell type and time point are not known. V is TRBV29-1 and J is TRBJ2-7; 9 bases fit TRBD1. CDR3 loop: CSASGTGKNEQYF. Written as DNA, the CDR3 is TGCAGCGCTAGTGGGACAGGGAAGAACGAGCAGTACTTC.